This T cell receptor beta chain originates from a study of response to subunit inactivated influenza vaccine. Study results and caveats: With each seasonal influenza vaccination, the authors suggested, few new T cells are recruited.

Trimming pared 1 base from V and 8 bases from J, leaving 13 bases between. Looked up from germline, CDR1 is SGHTA and CDR2 is FQGNSA. The CDR3 is 14 amino acids. TCRdb redid the calling of the RT-PCR reads with MiXCR, one entry per CDR3 protein. Among about 530,000 distinct CDR3 sequences listed, about 12% were seen once. With respect to this clonotype: Its antigen remains unknown.

Sample: PBMCs from blood, taken on the day of vaccination. The chain couples TRBV7-2 to TRBJ2-3; D gene uncertain. This receptor was identified in a man between 50 and 59 years old who received an inactivated influenza vaccine. The CDR3 DNA follows: TGTGCCAGCAGCTTAGGGGCCCCTCCTTCTACGCAGTATTTT. It codes for CASSLGAPPSTQYF.